The present TCR beta chain was sequenced within a study of cytomegalovirus exposure and HLA in healthy donors. The overall study: A data release that came early held tens of millions of unique TCRs from HLA-typed donors.

Study-wide results and limits: There were three CMV-associated chains whose specificity for CMV antigens was confirmed in vitro. Most likely, a cluster of highly shared sequence variants arose as a sequencing artifact. The study put roughly 160 TCR beta chains on its list as cytomegalovirus-associated.

Germline CDR1 reads MDHEN; CDR2 reads SYDVKM. V lost 6 bases to trimming and J lost 0 bases, with 17 bases between them. The CDR3 totals 16 residues. Concerning this clone: The antigen is not known.

The PCR used 60 Vbeta and 13 Jbeta primers. TCRdb's table, derived via immunoSEQ multiplex PCR, lists solely in-frame clones and lacks some. The sample records 100,000 to 150,000 clones, more than 80% being singletons. The V call is TRBV28, the J call TRBJ2-5, with D possibly matching TRBD1 (6 bases). This receptor was identified in a man aged 25-40 years in good health and CMV-seropositive. The sample consisted of PBMCs. CDR3 residues: CASSPRPGTYQETQYF. The CDR3 DNA reads as TGTGCCAGCAGCCCCCGACCCGGGACATACCAAGAGACCCAGTACTTC.